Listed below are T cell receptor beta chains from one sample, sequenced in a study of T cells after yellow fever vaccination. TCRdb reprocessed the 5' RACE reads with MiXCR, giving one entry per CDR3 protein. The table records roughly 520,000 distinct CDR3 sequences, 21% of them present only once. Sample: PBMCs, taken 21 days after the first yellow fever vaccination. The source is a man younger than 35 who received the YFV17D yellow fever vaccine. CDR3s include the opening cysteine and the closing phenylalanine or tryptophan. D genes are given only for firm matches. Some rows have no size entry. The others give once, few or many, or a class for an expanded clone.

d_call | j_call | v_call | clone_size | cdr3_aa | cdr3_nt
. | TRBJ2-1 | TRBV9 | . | CASSVGRRQDNEQFF | TGTGCCAGCAGCGTAGGCCGGAGACAGGACAATGAGCAGTTCTTC
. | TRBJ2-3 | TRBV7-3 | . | CASSPLARRTDTQYF | TGTGCCAGCAGTCCCTTGGCGAGGCGCACAGATACGCAGTATTTT
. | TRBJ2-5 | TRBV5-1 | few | CASSRDPGGRETQYF | TGCGCCAGCAGCCGAGACCCTGGGGGCCGTGAGACCCAGTACTTC
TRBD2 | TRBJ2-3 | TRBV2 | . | CASSETLTGLATDTQYF | TGTGCCAGCAGTGAGACCTTGACGGGACTAGCCACAGATACGCAGTATTTT
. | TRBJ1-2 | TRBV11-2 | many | CASSLVGSYGYTF | TGTGCCAGCAGCTTAGTTGGTAGCTATGGCTACACCTTC
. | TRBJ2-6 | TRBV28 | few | CASSLSVHSGANVLTF | TGTGCCAGCAGTTTATCAGTTCACTCTGGGGCCAACGTCCTGACTTTC
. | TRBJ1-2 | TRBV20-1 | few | CSARLQEPYGYTF | TGCAGTGCTAGACTCCAGGAACCGTATGGCTACACCTTC
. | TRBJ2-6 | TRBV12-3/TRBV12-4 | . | CASSRTSGANVLTF | TGTGCCAGCAGCCGGACTTCTGGGGCCAACGTCCTGACTTTC
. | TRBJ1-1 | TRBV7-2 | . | CASSREGGQLNTEAFF | TGTGCCAGCAGCCGCGAAGGTGGGCAGTTGAACACTGAAGCTTTCTTT
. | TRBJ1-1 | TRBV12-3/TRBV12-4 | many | CASSPQTDLGTEAFF | TGTGCCAGCAGTCCGCAGACAGACTTAGGCACTGAAGCTTTCTTT
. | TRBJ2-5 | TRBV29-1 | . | CSVADGFQETQYF | TGCAGCGTTGCGGACGGCTTCCAAGAGACCCAGTACTTC
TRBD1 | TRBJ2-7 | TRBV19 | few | CASSSGQGSAYEQYF | TGTGCCAGTTCCTCGGGACAGGGTAGCGCCTACGAGCAGTACTTC
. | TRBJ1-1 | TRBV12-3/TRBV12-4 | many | CASSLGENTEAFF | TGTGCCAGCAGTTTAGGAGAGAACACTGAAGCTTTCTTT
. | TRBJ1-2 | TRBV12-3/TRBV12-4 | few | CASSLGAGRGGYTF | TGTGCCAGCAGTTTAGGGGCAGGGAGAGGGGGCTACACCTTC
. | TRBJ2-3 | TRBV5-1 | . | CASSRDSTSTDTQYF | TGCGCCAGCAGCCGAGACAGTACTAGCACAGATACGCAGTATTTT
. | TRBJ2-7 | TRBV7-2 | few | CASSPSEPYEQYF | TGTGCCAGCAGCCCCTCTGAGCCCTACGAGCAGTACTTC
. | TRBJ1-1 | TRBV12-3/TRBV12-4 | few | CASSDSTEAFF | TGTGCCAGCAGCGACTCCACTGAAGCTTTCTTT
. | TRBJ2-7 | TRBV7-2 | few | CASSPTAGDSYEQYF | TGTGCCAGCAGCCCAACGGCAGGGGACTCCTACGAGCAGTACTTC
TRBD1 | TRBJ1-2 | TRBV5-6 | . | CASSFGQGRRGYTF | TGTGCCAGCAGCTTCGGACAGGGTCGACGTGGCTACACCTTC
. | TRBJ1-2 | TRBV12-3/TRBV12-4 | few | CASSFSRVANYGYTF | TGTGCCAGCAGTTTCTCCAGGGTCGCTAACTATGGCTACACCTTC
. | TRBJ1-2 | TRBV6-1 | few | CASRLDETPGGYTF | TGTGCCAGCAGGCTGGACGAAACTCCGGGTGGCTACACCTTC
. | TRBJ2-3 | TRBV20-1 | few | CSAETDTQYF | TGCAGTGCCGAGACTGATACGCAGTATTTT
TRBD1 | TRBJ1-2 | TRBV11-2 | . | CASSLDSGGYGYTF | TGTGCCAGCAGCTTAGACTCAGGGGGCTATGGCTACACCTTC
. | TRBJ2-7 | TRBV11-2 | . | CASSSVPSYEQYF | TGTGCCAGCAGCTCCGTCCCCTCCTACGAGCAGTACTTC
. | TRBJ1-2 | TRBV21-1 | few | CASSAGASNYGYTF | TGTGCCAGCAGCGCGGGAGCATCTAACTATGGCTACACCTTC